The 27 T cell receptor beta chains below come from one sample, sequenced in a study of T cells in localized non-small cell lung cancer. Produced via immunoSEQ multiplex PCR; TCRdb's table is partial and in-frame only. The table has 35,000 to 45,000 clones, 70% to 90% seen once. Sequenced here: peripheral blood, sampled before any cancer treatment. Receptor source: a woman between 18 and 49 years old with stage III lung adenocarcinoma.

This clone was picked up one time. The chain joins TRBV13 to TRBJ2-3, with D maybe TRBD2 (5 bases). V was pared by 2 bases and J by 2 bases, with 17 bases between. The CDR3 length is 17 residues. The V gene's germline CDR1 is PRHDT and CDR2 FYEKMQ (reference sequence). CDR3 DNA: TGTGCCAGCAGCTTATCGTCTCTCGGGATTGCCACAGATACGCAGTATTTT. Protein: CASSLSSLGIATDTQYF.

The V and J genes are TRBV5-1 and TRBJ2-3; 9 nucleotides match TRBD1. V lost 0 bases and J lost 2; bases outside the gene matches: 1. The CDR3 is made up of 15 amino acids. The germline V gene encodes CDR1 SGHRS and CDR2 YFSETQ. The CDR3, as DNA: TGCGCCAGCAGCTTGGGGACAGGGGTCACAGATACGCAGTATTTT. Amino acids: CASSLGTGVTDTQYF.

This clone was found a few times. CDR3 region: CASSQENRKDGYTF. The CDR3 nucleotides read TGCGCCAGCAGCCAAGAAAACAGGAAGGATGGCTACACCTTC. V is TRBV4-1 and J is TRBJ1-2, with D possibly TRBD1 on 5 matching bases. V dropped 0 bases and J dropped 6 bases, with 11 bases sitting between them. Germline CDR1 MGHRA, CDR2 YSYEKL. The CDR3 contains 14 residues.

This sequence joins TRBV11-2 and TRBJ1-4, with D tentatively TRBD1 (5 bases). The ends were cut back, 5 bases at V and 5 bases at J, with 15 bases in the middle. CDR1 is SGHAT, CDR2 FQNNGV, per germline. The CDR3 runs to 15 residues. For the CDR3, the DNA is TGTGCCAGCAGCCCCACCGGGACGGACAATGAAAAACTGTTTTTT. It is translated as CASSPTGTDNEKLFF. Filled out from reference TRBV11-2 and TRBJ1-4, the complete variable domain reads EAGVAQSPRYKIIEKRQSVAFWCNPISGHATLYWYQQILGQGPKLLIQFQNNGVVDDSQLPKDRFSAERLKGVDSTLKIQPAKLEDSAVYLCASSPTGTDNEKLFFGSGTQLSVL.

The rearrangement links TRBV2 to TRBJ2-2, with 8 positions matching TRBD2. The CDR3 totals 16 residues. The J segment lost 5 bases and the V segment lost 1 base, leaving 6 bases of the junction unmatched. Germline assignment: CDR1 SNHLY and CDR2 FYNNEI. CDR3 amino acids: CASSEGLARGTGELFF. The DNA of the CDR3 is TGTGCCAGCAGTGAAGGACTAGCGAGAGGAACCGGGGAGCTGTTTTTT.

V gene TRBV4-1 combines with J gene TRBJ2-1; TRBD2 matches at 11 bases. Per the germline V gene, CDR1 is MGHRA and CDR2 is YSYEKL. V lost 4 bases, J lost 12 bases, and 5 bases stayed unmatched. The CDR3 extends over 13 amino acids. This CDR3 is CASSPGTSGGQFF. The DNA for the CDR3 is TGCGCCAGCAGCCCAGGGACTAGCGGAGGGCAGTTCTTC.

The rearrangement joins TRBV5-1 to TRBJ2-1; D perhaps matches TRBD2 (5 bases). Per the germline V gene, CDR1 is SGHRS and CDR2 is YFSETQ. V was trimmed by 1 base and J by 0 bases, leaving 8 bases between them. The CDR3 sequence is 15 residues long. CDR3 nucleotides: TGCGCCAGCAGCTTGTCGGGGAGCTCCTACAATGAGCAGTTCTTC. Its translation is CASSLSGSSYNEQFF. Full variable domain (remainder filled in from reference TRBV5-1 and TRBJ2-1): KAGVTQTPRYLIKTRGQQVTLSCSPISGHRSVSWYQQTPGQGLQFLFEYFSETQRNKGNFPGRFSGRQFSNSRSEMNVSTLELGDSALYLCASSLSGSSYNEQFFGPGTRLTVL.

The chain recombines TRBV21-1 with TRBJ1-6; the table's D call, TRBD1, has no DNA check behind it. TRBV21-1 is designated a pseudogene. The CDR3 runs 20 residues. This CDR3 reads CASSKDRSGTGPIIDSPLHF. The CDR3 DNA reads as TGTGCCAGCAGCAAGGATCGTTCCGGGACAGGCCCAATCATTGATTCACCCCTCCACTTT.

DNA of the CDR3: TGTGCCATCAGGGGACTAGCGGGGGGTAGCTCCTACAATGAGCAGTTCTTC. Its protein product is CAIRGLAGGSSYNEQFF. The J gene is TRBJ2-1, the V gene TRBV10-3; 15 nucleotides agree with TRBD2. Germline lookup yields CDR1 ENHRY and CDR2 SYGVKD. Trimming removed 6 bases from V and 0 bases from J; junction bases left unmatched: 3. CDR3 length: 17 residues.

The chain combines TRBV7-9 with TRBJ1-2, with D possibly being TRBD1 (6 bases). Between the trimmed V and J ends, which lost 5 bases and 5 bases, there was a span of 15 bases. The CDR3 has 14 residues. The germline CDR1 and CDR2 sequences are SEHNR and FQNEAQ (reference sequence). CDR3: CASSQGATGYGYTF. The CDR3 DNA reads TGTGCCAGCAGCCAAGGCGCGACAGGATATGGCTACACCTTC.

The chain recombines TRBV5-6 with TRBJ1-2, with TRBD1 identical over 7 bases. This CDR3 is built from 15 residues. Trimming cost V 2 bases and J 2 bases; bases outside gene matches: 6. Germline CDR1 SGHDT, CDR2 YYEEEE. CDR3 sequence: CASSFFRGYNYGYTF. CDR3 sequence (DNA): TGTGCCAGCAGCTTTTTCAGGGGGTACAACTATGGCTACACCTTC.

The CDR3 sequence is CASSRETGQPQHF. CDR3 bases: TGTGCCAGCAGCCGCGAGACAGGGCAGCCCCAGCATTTT. The rearrangement uses TRBV14 and TRBJ1-5; 7 nucleotides line up with TRBD1. The CDR3 has 13 amino acids. The J segment lost 7 bases and the V segment lost 4 bases, leaving 4 bases of the junction unmatched. Germline V lookup: CDR1 SGHDN, CDR2 FVKESK.

This chain uses TRBV9 with TRBJ2-4; the match to TRBD2 covers 10 bases. This CDR3 has 16 residues. V shed 4 bases, J shed 1 base, and the junction held 5 bases outside the gene matches. Germline V CDR1 and CDR2: SGDLS, YYNGEE. The CDR3: CASSPHSGGAKNIQYF. CDR3 nucleotides: TGTGCCAGCAGCCCCCATAGCGGGGGGGCCAAAAACATTCAGTACTTC.

The CDR3 loop reads CASSERSQPLFPDTQYF. CDR3 DNA: TGTGCCAGCAGTGAAAGGTCGCAGCCTCTATTCCCAGATACGCAGTATTTT. The chain recombines TRBV6-1 with TRBJ2-3; D ambiguous. CDR3 length equals 17 residues. Looked up from germline, CDR1 is MNHNS and CDR2 is SASEGT. Trimming left V 2 bases short and J 4 bases short, with 19 bases between.

The chain carries TRBV4-2 and TRBJ2-4, with unresolved D. Trimming pared 1 base from V and 3 bases from J, leaving 13 bases between. The CDR3 spans 16 residues. Per the germline V gene, CDR1 is LGHNA and CDR2 is YNFKEQ. CDR3: CASSQGGKGGKNIQYF. The DNA of the CDR3 is TGTGCCAGCAGCCAAGGAGGAAAGGGTGGCAAAAACATTCAGTACTTC.

The rearrangement links TRBV25-1 to TRBJ1-4; unclear D gene. Looked up from germline, CDR1 is MGHDK and CDR2 is SYGVNS. Trimming pared 2 bases from V and 7 bases from J, leaving 8 bases between. CDR3 length: 13 residues. This CDR3 is CASSEPGSEKLFF. The CDR3 DNA is TGTGCCAGCAGTGAACCTGGGAGTGAAAAACTGTTTTTT.

This sequence joins TRBV10-3 and TRBJ2-6; D is unclear. The CDR3 length is 14 residues. Germline V gene lookup returns CDR1 ENHRY and CDR2 SYGVKD. Trimming shortened V by 3 bases and J by 4 bases, and 7 bases separated the two germline ends. The CDR3 region is CAISEPRGANVLTF. The CDR3 DNA is TGTGCCATCAGTGAACCGAGGGGGGCCAACGTCCTGACTTTC.

The rearrangement links TRBV2 to TRBJ1-3, with D unresolved. V was trimmed by 6 bases and J by 0 bases, leaving 3 bases between them. In germline, CDR1 is SNHLY, CDR2 FYNNEI. The CDR3 runs to 12 residues. The CDR3 DNA follows: TGTGCCAGCAGGTACTCTGGAAACACCATATATTTT. Its protein product is CASRYSGNTIYF. Full variable domain (remainder filled in from reference TRBV2 and TRBJ1-3): EPEVTQTPSHQVTQMGQEVILRCVPISNHLYFYWYRQILGQKVEFLVSFYNNEISEKSEIFDDQFSVERPDGSNFTLKIRSTKLEDSAMYFCASRYSGNTIYFGEGSWLTVV.

The V and J genes are TRBV9 and TRBJ1-3; D remains unclear. V lost 0 bases and J 0 bases, leaving 13 bases between the germline ends. There are 17 residues in the CDR3. Germline CDR1 SGDLS, CDR2 YYNGEE. CDR3 coding DNA: TGTGCCAGCAGCGTAGACGTTGGGCAGACCTCTGGAAACACCATATATTTT. Protein: CASSVDVGQTSGNTIYF.

This rearrangement joins TRBV7-3 to TRBJ2-2; D is possibly TRBD2 (6 bases). The germline V and J ends were trimmed by 3 bases and 5 bases, with 7 bases remaining between them. This CDR3 is built from 13 residues. Germline lookup yields CDR1 SGHTA and CDR2 FQGTGA. The CDR3 region is CASSFGRTGELFF. The CDR3, as DNA: TGTGCCAGCAGCTTTGGGAGGACCGGGGAGCTGTTTTTT. The variable domain in full, with the rest retrieved from reference TRBV7-3 and TRBJ2-2, is GAGVSQTPSNKVTEKGKYVELRCDPISGHTALYWYRQSLGQGPEFLIYFQGTGAADDSGLPNDRFFAVRPEGSVSTLKIQRTERGDSAVYLCASSFGRTGELFFGEGSRLTVL.

The V gene is TRBV29-1, the J gene TRBJ1-1; 10 bases are shared with TRBD1. Germline CDR1 reads SQVTM; CDR2 reads ANQGSEA. This CDR3 region has 15 residues. V lost 2 bases, J lost 4 bases, and 7 bases stayed unmatched. CDR3 sequence reads: CSVERQRTGGTEAFF. CDR3 nucleotide sequence: TGCAGCGTTGAAAGGCAGCGGACAGGGGGCACTGAAGCTTTCTTT.

The chain uses TRBV2 and TRBJ1-1; D remains unclear. CDR1 is SNHLY, CDR2 FYNNEI, per germline. The CDR3 extends over 14 amino acids. V was trimmed by 2 bases and J by 2 bases, leaving 9 bases between them. CDR3 coding DNA: TGTGCCAGCAGTGAAATCCGTTTAAACACTGAAGCTTTCTTT. This gives the protein CASSEIRLNTEAFF.

The genes are TRBV7-7 and TRBJ2-2; the D is unclear. Germline V gene data show CDR1 as SSHAT and CDR2 as FNYEAQ (reference sequence). The CDR3 has 14 residues. Trimming left V 5 bases short and J 6 bases short, with 13 bases between. The CDR3 loop reads CASSATVNAGELFF. The CDR3 DNA sequence: TGTGCCAGCAGCGCCACCGTCAACGCCGGGGAGCTGTTTTTT.

The V gene is TRBV6-1, the J gene TRBJ1-2, with no clear D. Germline CDR1 MNHNS, CDR2 SASEGT. This CDR3 is built from 15 residues. V was pared by 2 bases and J by 2 bases, with 12 bases between. The CDR3: CASSEFIGINYGYTF. The CDR3 region has the DNA TGTGCCAGCAGTGAATTTATCGGGATAAACTATGGCTACACCTTC.

The chain is built from TRBV5-1 and TRBJ1-4; 7 bases fit TRBD1. Looked up from germline, CDR1 is SGHRS and CDR2 is YFSETQ. CDR3 length: 15 residues. J was trimmed by 3 bases and V by 4 bases; bases with no gene match: 6. CDR3 in amino acids: CASSGTGASNEKLFF. Written as DNA, the CDR3 is TGCGCCAGCAGCGGCACAGGGGCCTCTAATGAAAAACTGTTTTTT. Filled out from reference TRBV5-1 and TRBJ1-4, the complete variable domain reads KAGVTQTPRYLIKTRGQQVTLSCSPISGHRSVSWYQQTPGQGLQFLFEYFSETQRNKGNFPGRFSGRQFSNSRSEMNVSTLELGDSALYLCASSGTGASNEKLFFGSGTQLSVL.

This clone has a handful of counts. Mismatch with germline at one junction end may stem from a read error. The chain joins TRBV7-6 to TRBJ2-1; 10 nucleotides align to TRBD2. This CDR3 has 14 residues. Germline CDR1 is SGHVS and CDR2 is FNYEAQ. The DNA of the CDR3 is TGTGCCAGCAGCCTAGCGGGGGCCTACAATGAGCAGTTCTTC. This gives the protein CASSLAGAYNEQFF.

The rearrangement links TRBV6-5 to TRBJ1-2; perhaps TRBD1 as D (5 bases). Germline assignment: CDR1 MNHEY and CDR2 SVGAGI. The CDR3 covers 14 residues. Trimming shortened V by 5 bases and J by 0 bases, and 10 bases separated the two germline ends. The CDR3 DNA reads TGTGCCAGCAGTCGGGACCCCGCTAACTATGGCTACACCTTC. Translated, it gives CASSRDPANYGYTF.